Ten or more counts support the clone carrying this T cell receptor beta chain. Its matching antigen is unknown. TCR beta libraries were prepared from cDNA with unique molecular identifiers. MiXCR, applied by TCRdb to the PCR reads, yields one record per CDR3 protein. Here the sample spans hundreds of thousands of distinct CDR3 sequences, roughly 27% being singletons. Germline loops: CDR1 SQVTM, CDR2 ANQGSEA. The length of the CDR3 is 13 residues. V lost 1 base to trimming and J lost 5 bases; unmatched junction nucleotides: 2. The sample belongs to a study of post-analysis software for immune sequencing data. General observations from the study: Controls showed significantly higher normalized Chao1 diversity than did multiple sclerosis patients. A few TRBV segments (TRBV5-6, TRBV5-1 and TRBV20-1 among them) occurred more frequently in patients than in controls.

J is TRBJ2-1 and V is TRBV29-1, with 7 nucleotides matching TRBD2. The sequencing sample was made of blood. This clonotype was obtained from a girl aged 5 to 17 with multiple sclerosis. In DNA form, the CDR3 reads TGCAGCGTTGAAGGACTAGCCCACAATGAGCAGTTCTTC. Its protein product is CSVEGLAHNEQFF.